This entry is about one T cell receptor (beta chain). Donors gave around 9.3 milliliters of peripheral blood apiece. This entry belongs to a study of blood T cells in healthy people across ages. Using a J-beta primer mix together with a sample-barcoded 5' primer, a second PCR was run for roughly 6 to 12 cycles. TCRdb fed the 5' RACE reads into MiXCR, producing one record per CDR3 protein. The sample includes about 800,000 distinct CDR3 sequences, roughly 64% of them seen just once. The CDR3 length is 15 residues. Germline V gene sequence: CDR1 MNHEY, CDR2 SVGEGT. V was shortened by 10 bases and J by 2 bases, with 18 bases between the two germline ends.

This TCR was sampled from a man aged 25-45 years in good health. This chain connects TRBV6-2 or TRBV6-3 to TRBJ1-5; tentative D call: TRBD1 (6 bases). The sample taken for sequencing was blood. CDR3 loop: CATQQGLIGNQPQHF. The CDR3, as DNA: TGTGCCACACAACAGGGACTTATTGGCAATCAGCCCCAGCATTTT.